The rows below give T cell receptor beta chains drawn from one sample of a study of shared clonotypes between healthy human individuals. TCRdb's table, derived via immunoSEQ multiplex PCR, lists solely in-frame clones and lacks some. Of about 2,200,000 clones in the sample, 90% to 95% were seen once. Material for sequencing was naive CD8+ T cells from PBMCs. All receptors come from a man aged 18-30 years in good health. Some clones in this sample may be carry-over from other donors' samples. Both conserved end residues are part of each CDR3. The order of the fields is D gene, clone size, J gene, V gene, CDR3 DNA, CDR3 protein. D genes are given only for firm matches. Not all rows give a size; the values are once, few, many and, for expanded clones, a class.

>.|.|TRBJ2-2|TRBV19
TGTGCCAGTACGGGGGCTGGGGAGCTGTTTTTT
CASTGAGELFF
>TRBD2|.|TRBJ2-7|TRBV29-1
TGCAGCGTCCCGGCGGGACTAGCGGGAGTATCCGAGCAGTACTTC
CSVPAGLAGVSEQYF
>.|.|TRBJ2-4|TRBV19
TGTGCCAGTAGACCTGACAGGGAGGGAACCAAAAACATTCAGTACTTC
CASRPDREGTKNIQYF
>TRBD1|.|TRBJ2-7|TRBV7-9
TGTGCCAGCAGCGGCCGGGACAGTCCCTACGAGCAGTACTTC
CASSGRDSPYEQYF
>TRBD1|.|TRBJ1-4|TRBV6-1
TGTGCCAGCAGTGAACTCGACGTCAGGGGGCAGCCCAAAAAACTGTTTTTT
CASSELDVRGQPKKLFF
>.|.|TRBJ1-1|TRBV11-1
TGTGCCAGCAGCTTAGTCCCCCCGAACACTGAAGCTTTCTTT
CASSLVPPNTEAFF
>TRBD2|.|TRBJ2-7|TRBV4-2
TGTGCCAGCAGCCAGACTATCGGACTAGCGGGAGAAGAGCAGTACTTC
CASSQTIGLAGEEQYF
>TRBD1|.|TRBJ1-6|TRBV6-1
TGTGCCAGCAGTGAAACAGGGACAGCCAAACTCATTTCACCCCTCCACTTT
CASSETGTAKLISPLHF
>TRBD2|.|TRBJ2-7|TRBV29-1
TGCAGCACCACTAGCGGGAGAGGCGAGCAGTACTTC
CSTTSGRGEQYF
>.|.|TRBJ1-1|TRBV5-1
TGCGCCAGCAGCTTGGCCAGGGTAGACACTGAAGCTTTCTTT
CASSLARVDTEAFF
>.|.|TRBJ1-1|TRBV15
TGTGCCACCAGGGGGTGGCTAAGCGAGGCTTTCTTT
CATRGWLSEAFF
>TRBD2|.|TRBJ2-7|TRBV27
TGTGCCAGCAGTTTTATTGGGGGCGGGACTAGCGAGCAGTACTTC
CASSFIGGGTSEQYF
>TRBD1|.|TRBJ2-4|TRBV27
TGTGCCAGCAGTTTATCGCTTATCGGGACAGAATTGTACTTC
CASSLSLIGTELYF
>TRBD1|.|TRBJ2-5|TRBV9
TGTGCCAGCAGCCCGGGACAGTCCCAAGAGACCCAGTACTTC
CASSPGQSQETQYF
>.|.|TRBJ1-1|TRBV5-8
TGTGCCAGCAGTTTTACAGGGACTATGAACACTGAAGCTTTCTTT
CASSFTGTMNTEAFF
>.|.|TRBJ2-7|TRBV7-8
TGTGCCAGCAGCTACCTAGCTCAGAGCTCCTACGAGCAGTACTTC
CASSYLAQSSYEQYF
>.|.|TRBJ2-1|TRBV7-2
TGTGCCAGCAGCTCGTGGGACCCCCCGGTGCAGTTCTTC
CASSSWDPPVQFF
>.|.|TRBJ1-5|TRBV19
TGTGCCAGTAGTCTCCCTGCCGGGAGATACAATCAGCCCCAGCATTTT
CASSLPAGRYNQPQHF
>.|.|TRBJ2-5|TRBV18
TGTGCCAGCTCACCCGTGACAAGACAAGAGACCCAGTACTTC
CASSPVTRQETQYF
>TRBD1|.|TRBJ2-1|TRBV7-3
TGTGCCAGCAGCCGGACAGGTACCAGCAATGAGCAGTTCTTC
CASSRTGTSNEQFF
>.|.|TRBJ1-5|TRBV7-8
TGTGCCAGCAGCTTAGTAGGCAATCAGCCCCAGCATTTT
CASSLVGNQPQHF
>TRBD1|.|TRBJ1-1|TRBV28
TGTGCCAGCAGGGCAGGGGGTGGGTATACTGAAGCTTTCTTT
CASRAGGGYTEAFF
>TRBD1|.|TRBJ1-2|TRBV5-1
TGCGCCAGCAGCTTGGCCTTTCCTACAGGGGGATATGGCTACACCTTC
CASSLAFPTGGYGYTF
>TRBD2|.|TRBJ2-7|TRBV5-6
TGTGCCAGCAGCTTGGGGGGACTAGCGGGAGTATACGAGCAGTACTTC
CASSLGGLAGVYEQYF
>.|.|TRBJ2-5|TRBV19
TGTGCCAGTAGTCAGTTATCCGCGGAGACCCAGTACTTC
CASSQLSAETQYF
>.|.|TRBJ1-2|TRBV4-1
TGCGCCAGCAGCCAAGGACAGGCGTCCCAATACTATGGCTACACCTTC
CASSQGQASQYYGYTF
>.|.|TRBJ1-5|TRBV6-6
TGTGCCAGCAGTTACTCGGCCCAGGGACCGTGGCCCCAGCATTTT
CASSYSAQGPWPQHF
>.|once|TRBJ2-5|TRBV6-6
TGTGCCAGCAGTTACTCTGTCGGGATCGGGCAAGAGACCCAGTACTTC
CASSYSVGIGQETQYF
>TRBD1|.|TRBJ2-2|TRBV7-3
TGTGCCAGCAGCGCGACCCCGGGGACAGGGAACACCGGGGAGCTGTTTTTT
CASSATPGTGNTGELFF
>.|.|TRBJ2-7|TRBV11-2
TGTGCCAGCAGCCGGACAGTCGGATACGAGCAGTACTTC
CASSRTVGYEQYF
>TRBD2|.|TRBJ2-1|TRBV5-6
TGTGCCTCGGGGACTAGCTCCTACAATGAGCAGTTCTTC
CASGTSSYNEQFF
>TRBD1|.|TRBJ2-1|TRBV7-9
TGTGCCAGCAGCTTATTTCCGGGACAGGGGTACAATGAGCAGTTCTTC
CASSLFPGQGYNEQFF
>TRBD1|.|TRBJ2-1|TRBV4-1
TGCGCCAGCAGCCAAGACCCCACAGGGGGCAATGAGCAGTTCTTC
CASSQDPTGGNEQFF
>.|.|TRBJ1-2|TRBV5-6
TGTGCCAGCAGCTTTCTGGGGACCTATGGCTACACCTTC
CASSFLGTYGYTF
>.|.|TRBJ2-7|TRBV5-1
TGCGCCAGCAGCCCGGGAGACAGGCCTGCACCCTACGAGCAGTACTTC
CASSPGDRPAPYEQYF
>TRBD1|.|TRBJ1-4|TRBV27
TGTGCCAGCAGCCAAGCTCCCCCGGACAGGCCCAGTAATGAAAAACTGTTTTTT
CASSQAPPDRPSNEKLFF
>TRBD2|.|TRBJ2-7|TRBV10-1
TGCGCCAGCAGTGGGACAAGACTAGCGCCGTTAGCCCAACGGTGGTACTTC
CASSGTRLAPLAQRWYF
>TRBD2|.|TRBJ2-2|TRBV5-5
TGTGCCAGCAGCCCGTGGGAGGGCCCCGGGGAGCTGTTTTTT
CASSPWEGPGELFF
>.|.|TRBJ2-7|TRBV7-9
TGTGCCAGCAGCCCCCTTTGGGACAACTACGAGCAGTACTTC
CASSPLWDNYEQYF
>TRBD1|.|TRBJ2-3|TRBV11-2
TGTGCCAGCAGCTGGGACAGGAGCACAGATACGCAGTATTTT
CASSWDRSTDTQYF
>.|.|TRBJ2-7|TRBV27
TGTGCCAGCAGTTTGGTGGGGAGTTCCTACGAGCAGTACTTC
CASSLVGSSYEQYF
>TRBD2|.|TRBJ2-3|TRBV19
TGTGCCAGTACGCTAGCGGGTAGGACAGATACGCAGTATTTT
CASTLAGRTDTQYF
>.|.|TRBJ2-7|TRBV19
TGTGCCAGTAGTATCGGGGGAGAGCAGTACTTC
CASSIGGEQYF
>.|.|TRBJ1-1|TRBV7-9
TGTGCCATTATGGACAGAAACACTGAAGCTTTCTTT
CAIMDRNTEAFF
>.|.|TRBJ2-1|TRBV4-3
TGCGCCAGCAGCCAAGATTTGGAAAATGAGCAGTTCTTC
CASSQDLENEQFF
>.|once|TRBJ1-2|TRBV6-6
TGTGCCAGCAGTTACTCGGGGACGGGCGGTCCCTATGGCTACACCTTC
CASSYSGTGGPYGYTF
>.|.|TRBJ2-7|TRBV27
TGTGCCAGCAGCCAAGCTTGGCTAGCAGCCTACGAGCAGTACTTC
CASSQAWLAAYEQYF
>TRBD2|.|TRBJ2-2|TRBV7-9
TGTGCCAGCAGCCCAGGGACTAGAGTTAACACCGGGGAGCTGTTTTTT
CASSPGTRVNTGELFF
>.|.|TRBJ1-4|TRBV5-1
TGCGCCAGCAGCTTGGCAGGGGCCCATGGTGAAAAACTGTTTTTT
CASSLAGAHGEKLFF
>.|.|TRBJ1-1|TRBV11-2
TGTGCCAGCAGCCCCGCTTGGGGCACTGAAGCTTTCTTT
CASSPAWGTEAFF
>.|.|TRBJ2-3|TRBV5-4
TGTGCCAGCAGCTCCATCATGGCCTGGGGCGGCACAGATACGCAGTATTTT
CASSSIMAWGGTDTQYF
>.|.|TRBJ1-2|TRBV28
TGTGCCAGCAGTTCCCCGATGTTAGAGGAGGGTAGGGGTGGCTACACCTTC
CASSSPMLEEGRGGYTF